Below are 24 T cell receptor beta chains sequenced from a single sample in a study of cytomegalovirus exposure and HLA in healthy donors. PCR employed 60 Vbeta and 13 Jbeta primers. The repertoire was sequenced with immunoSEQ multiplex PCR; TCRdb's copy has only in-frame clones and lacks some. The table lists about 160,000 clones, more than 60% of them singletons, with about 1.4% in the top ten. Sequencing was performed on PBMCs. The receptor source for this set is a woman aged 25 to 39 in good health and CMV-seronegative.

This rearrangement joins TRBV28 to TRBJ2-3, with 13 bases identical to TRBD2. The ends lost 5 bases at V and 7 bases at J; junction bases unmatched: 6. This CDR3 has 15 amino acids. The V gene's germline CDR1 is MDHEN and CDR2 SYDVKM. The DNA for the CDR3 is TGTGCCAGCAGTCTAACTAGCGGGGGGGCGAATACGCAGTATTTT. It specifies CASSLTSGGANTQYF.

This rearrangement joins TRBV23-1 to TRBJ1-1, with D possibly TRBD1 on 5 matching bases. TRBV23-1 is marked as an open reading frame, function uncertain. Between the trimmed V and J ends, which lost 2 bases and 0 bases, there was a span of 13 bases. The CDR3 runs to 16 residues. The CDR3 spells CASSQTKGALNTEAFF. The CDR3, as DNA: TGCGCCAGCAGTCAAACCAAAGGGGCTTTGAACACTGAAGCTTTCTTT.

The rearrangement links TRBV7-8 to TRBJ1-1, with 10 bases identical to TRBD1. Germline V gene lookup returns CDR1 SGHVS and CDR2 FQNEAQ. The CDR3 is 14 residues long. The trim removed 5 bases at V and 4 bases at J, leaving 4 bases unmatched. CDR3 bases: TGTGCCAGCAGCGGACAGGGGGTGGGCACTGAAGCTTTCTTT. It is translated as CASSGQGVGTEAFF.

The chain links TRBV30 to TRBJ2-1; 8 bases align to TRBD1. V lost 4 bases to trimming and J lost 1 base; unmatched junction nucleotides: 18. This CDR3 comprises 19 residues. In germline, CDR1 is GTSNPN, CDR2 SVGIG (reference sequence). The CDR3 nucleotides read TGTGCCTGGAATCCTGGGACAGGATCCAGGTCGGGGTCCTACAATGAGCAGTTCTTC. Translation: CAWNPGTGSRSGSYNEQFF. Full variable domain (outside the CDR3, taken from reference TRBV30 and TRBJ2-1): SQTIHQWPATLVQPVGSPLSLECTVEGTSNPNLYWYRQAAGRGLQLLFYSVGIGQISSEVPQNLSASRPQDRQFILSSKKLLLSDSGFYLCAWNPGTGSRSGSYNEQFFGPGTRLTVL.

This chain links TRBV7-2 with TRBJ1-3; maybe TRBD1 (5 bases). Germline V lookup: CDR1 SGHTA, CDR2 FQGNSA. Between the trimmed V and J ends, which lost 2 bases and 2 bases, there was a span of 7 bases. The CDR3 covers 14 residues. The CDR3 nucleotides read TGTGCCAGCAGCTTATCAGGGACTGGAAACACCATATATTTT. Residues: CASSLSGTGNTIYF.

CDR3 residues: CASSIVGTGVEKLFF. In nucleotides, the CDR3 is TGTGCCAGTAGTATAGTGGGGACAGGGGTTGAAAAACTGTTTTTT. The chain combines TRBV19 with TRBJ1-4; TRBD1 agrees at 10 bases. The CDR3 sequence is 15 residues long. Germline CDR1 and CDR2: LNHDA and SQIVND (reference sequence). V gave up 1 base and J gave up 7 bases; unmatched junction bases: 3.

The V gene is TRBV7-2, the J gene TRBJ2-7; 9 bases match TRBD1. The CDR3 covers 17 residues. J was trimmed by 2 bases and V by 1 base; bases with no gene match: 9. CDR1 and CDR2 (germline): SGHTA, FQGNSA. CDR3 nucleotides: TGTGCCAGCAGCTTAGGGACAGGGGTACCCTCAGCCTACGAGCAGTACTTC. It encodes CASSLGTGVPSAYEQYF.

J is TRBJ2-5 and V is TRBV29-1; no reliable D call. Trimming cost V 3 bases and J 1 base, with 9 bases left between them. The CDR3 loop spans 13 amino acids. The germline gives CDR1 SQVTM, CDR2 ANQGSEA. CDR3: CSVDLRSQETQYF. The CDR3 nucleotides are TGCAGCGTTGATCTGCGCTCCCAAGAGACCCAGTACTTC.

This clone was counted only a few times. The chain joins TRBV5-1 to TRBJ1-1; the D is unclear. The germline CDR1 and CDR2 sequences are SGHRS and YFSETQ. V was pared by 4 bases and J by 3 bases, with 10 bases between. CDR3 size: 13 residues. Written as DNA, the CDR3 is TGCGCCAGCAGCCCCCAACAAGACACTGAAGCTTTCTTT. Translation: CASSPQQDTEAFF.

The count of this clone is one. This chain joins TRBV7-8 and TRBJ1-2; 9 nucleotides match TRBD1. V lost 5 bases, J lost 4 bases, and 11 bases stayed unmatched. The germline gives CDR1 SGHVS, CDR2 FQNEAQ. The CDR3 sequence is 16 residues long. This chain's CDR3 is CASSLDRGMVGYGYTF. The DNA of the CDR3 is TGTGCCAGCAGCCTGGACAGGGGAATGGTGGGCTATGGCTACACCTTC.

V is TRBV11-2 and J is TRBJ2-7; D is possibly TRBD2 (5 bases). Trimming stripped 0 bases from V and 3 bases from J, with 9 bases between. Germline V gene data show CDR1 as SGHAT and CDR2 as FQNNGV. CDR3 length: 14 residues. Here the CDR3 DNA reads TGTGCCAGCAGCTTAGATAGAGCGGTCTACGAGCAGTACTTC. It translates to CASSLDRAVYEQYF. Complete variable domain (other parts from reference TRBV11-2 and TRBJ2-7): EAGVAQSPRYKIIEKRQSVAFWCNPISGHATLYWYQQILGQGPKLLIQFQNNGVVDDSQLPKDRFSAERLKGVDSTLKIQPAKLEDSAVYLCASSLDRAVYEQYFGPGTRLTVT.

The chain couples TRBV5-1 to TRBJ1-6, with 7 bases fitting TRBD1. The CDR3 covers 17 residues. Germline CDR1 SGHRS, CDR2 YFSETQ. The junction had 14 bases not matched to a gene; V was cut back by 3 bases and J by 8 bases. The CDR3 reads CASSSRTGTGTDSPLHF. The CDR3 nucleotides are TGCGCCAGCAGCTCACGGACAGGCACGGGAACGGATTCACCCCTCCACTTT.

The chain couples TRBV21-1 to TRBJ2-5; TRBD2 is the table's D call, not checked against the DNA. TRBV21-1 is annotated as a pseudogene. The CDR3 is made up of 12 amino acids. This chain's CDR3 is CARGGTQETQYF. CDR3 sequence (DNA): TGTGCCAGGGGGGGGACCCAAGAGACCCAGTACTTC.

The chain employs TRBV9 and TRBJ1-3; tentative D call: TRBD1 (6 bases). CDR3 length: 16 residues. Germline V gene lookup returns CDR1 SGDLS and CDR2 YYNGEE. The V and J ends lost 2 bases and 0 bases respectively, with 12 bases between them. CDR3 coding DNA: TGTGCCAGCAGCGTTCAGGACAGCCGCTCTGGAAACACCATATATTTT. It codes for CASSVQDSRSGNTIYF.

This chain links TRBV6-1 with TRBJ1-2, with TRBD1 as a possible D gene (5 bases). The CDR3 has 15 amino acids. Trimming shortened V by 5 bases and J by 5 bases, and 18 bases separated the two germline ends. Germline-derived CDR1 and CDR2 are MNHNS and SASEGT. CDR3 in DNA: TGTGCCAGCAGTCCGAGGCAGGGAGGAGGGTATGGCTACACCTTC. Translated: CASSPRQGGGYGYTF.

This clone has more than one count but fewer than ten. This chain connects TRBV5-4 to TRBJ2-3; TRBD2 aligns across 11 bases. The CDR3 has 16 residues. CDR1 is SGHNT, CDR2 YYREEE, per germline (reference sequence). V shed 4 bases, J shed 2 bases, and the junction held 6 bases outside the gene matches. Written as DNA, the CDR3 is TGTGCCAGCAGCCGCGGACTAGCGGGCTCCACAGATACGCAGTATTTT. This translates into CASSRGLAGSTDTQYF.

This chain links TRBV9 with TRBJ2-5; TRBD2 is a possible D gene (5 bases). Germline CDR1 and CDR2: SGDLS and YYNGEE. The V end lost 4 bases, the J end lost 1 base, and 20 bases lay between the germline ends. The CDR3 totals 17 residues. The CDR3 nucleotides are TGTGCCAGCAGCCGGGCCCCAGAGGGAACTATCCAAGAGACCCAGTACTTC. Its protein is CASSRAPEGTIQETQYF.

This clone was observed a few times. V and J are TRBV30 and TRBJ2-7; D is unclear. CDR1 is GTSNPN, CDR2 SVGIG, per germline (reference sequence). The V and J ends lost 1 base and 0 bases respectively, with 7 bases between them. This CDR3 contains 13 residues. This CDR3 reads CAWSAGFSYEQYF. CDR3 in DNA: TGTGCCTGGAGTGCAGGCTTCTCCTACGAGCAGTACTTC.

This clone was detected ten times or more. The chain combines TRBV20-1 with TRBJ1-1, with D tentatively TRBD1 (5 bases). The CDR3 has 11 amino acids. V lost 6 bases to trimming and J lost 11 bases, with 16 bases between them. The germline gives CDR1 DFQATT, CDR2 SNEGSKA (reference sequence). CDR3 in DNA: TGCAGTGCCCAGCGGGGGAACGAGGCTTTCTTT. This encodes CSAQRGNEAFF.

This clone showed up just a few times. CDR3 in amino acids: CASSQGRMGNQPQHF. CDR3 DNA: TGCGCCAGTTCCCAGGGAAGGATGGGCAATCAGCCCCAGCATTTT. V is TRBV4-1 and J is TRBJ1-5; possible D gene TRBD1, 5 bases. Germline V gene lookup returns CDR1 MGHRA and CDR2 YSYEKL. The length of the CDR3 is 15 residues. The V end was cut by 9 bases, the J end by 2 bases, with 17 bases between.

This clone came up a few times. Within the sample, other DNA sequences also encode this same CDR3. The chain is built from TRBV5-1 and TRBJ1-2; weak D call: TRBD1 (5 bases). The V gene's germline CDR1 is SGHRS and CDR2 YFSETQ. The CDR3 covers 13 residues. The V gene lost 3 bases and the J gene lost 5 bases, with 11 bases spanning the gap. CDR3 DNA: TGCGCCAGCAGCTACGACAGATCTTATGGCTACACCTTC. This encodes CASSYDRSYGYTF.

With regard to this clone: The junction and the germline gene differ at one end; a read error may be behind it. The J gene is TRBJ2-5, the V gene TRBV7-7, with D uncertain. Germline values: CDR1 SSHAT, CDR2 FNYEAQ (reference sequence). The length of the CDR3 is 13 residues. The CDR3 sequence is CASSSRHQETQYF. The DNA for the CDR3 is TGTGCTAGCAGCTCGCGGCACCAAGAGACCCAGTACTTC.

V usage is TRBV5-1 and J usage is TRBJ2-7; D is undetermined. Germline V gene data show CDR1 as SGHRS and CDR2 as YFSETQ. Between the trimmed V and J ends, which lost 0 bases and 1 base, there was a span of 14 bases. The CDR3 totals 16 residues. The CDR3 DNA reads as TGCGCCAGCAGCTTGGCCGTGAGCCAACCTTCCTACGAGCAGTACTTC. It encodes CASSLAVSQPSYEQYF. Full variable domain (remainder filled in from reference TRBV5-1 and TRBJ2-7): KAGVTQTPRYLIKTRGQQVTLSCSPISGHRSVSWYQQTPGQGLQFLFEYFSETQRNKGNFPGRFSGRQFSNSRSEMNVSTLELGDSALYLCASSLAVSQPSYEQYFGPGTRLTVT.

V gene TRBV19 combines with J gene TRBJ1-1, with D unresolved. Trimming stripped 1 base from V and 4 bases from J, with 10 bases between. From germline, CDR1 is LNHDA and CDR2 SQIVND (reference sequence). CDR3 size: 14 residues. The CDR3 DNA sequence: TGTGCCAGTAGTATAGCGGGAATTCTCACTGAAGCTTTCTTT. Its protein is CASSIAGILTEAFF.